This TCR beta chain was identified in a study of T cells after yellow fever vaccination. Study outcomes and limitations: Subsequent to the booster, the majority of primary-vaccination clones reappeared (96% CD4, 85% to 90% CD8). CD4 and CD8 compartments shared a small share of clonotypes, likely from convergent recombination.

The CDR3 has 15 residues. The trim removed 1 base at V and 6 bases at J, leaving 9 bases unmatched. CDR1 is LGHNA and CDR2 is YNFKEQ in the germline V gene. This clonotype was found many times. Its cognate antigen is unknown. TCRdb reprocessed the 5' RACE reads with MiXCR, giving one entry per CDR3 protein. The table shows more than 120,000 distinct CDR3 sequences, with 7.7% occurring only once. This clonotype was sampled from a man in his thirties or forties who received the YFV17D yellow fever vaccine. The chain joins TRBV4-2 to TRBJ2-7, with 7 bases lining up with TRBD2. This material consisted of CD4+ T cells sorted from PBMCs, taken 5 days after the yellow fever booster vaccination. The CDR3: CASSQGGGSWPEQYF. CDR3 coding DNA: TGTGCCAGCAGCCAAGGGGGCGGGAGCTGGCCCGAGCAGTACTTC.